Listed below are T cell receptor beta chains from one sample, sequenced in a study of CD8 T cells in Susac syndrome. MiXCR, applied by TCRdb to the immunoSEQ multiplex PCR reads, yields one record per CDR3 protein. The table records 160,000 or so distinct CDR3 sequences, under 95% of them present only once. Sequenced: CD4+ T cells from PBMCs. These receptors all stem from a human donor in good health. Each CDR3 is given with its conserved first and last residue.

j_call v_call cdr3_aa
TRBJ1-2 TRBV30 CAWATGNYGYTF
TRBJ2-5 TRBV6-6 CASSYSGADQETQYF
TRBJ2-2 TRBV24-1 CATSDRGTSPGTGELFF
TRBJ2-1 TRBV5-1 CASSYIQGSGEQFF
TRBJ1-5 TRBV27 CASGVKRNQPQHF
TRBJ2-5 TRBV7-2 CASSSQGWGGETQYF
TRBJ2-7 TRBV28 CASSSRGSGRYEQYF
TRBJ2-2 TRBV3-1 CASSQGAGAGELFF
TRBJ1-1 TRBV7-3 CASSWSGGNTEAFF
TRBJ2-3 TRBV7-2 CASSFDWGTDTQYF
TRBJ2-5 TRBV10-3 CAINSAGGLETQYF
TRBJ2-6 TRBV28 CASSGWTASSGANVLTF
TRBJ1-1 TRBV29-1 CSVLRGTEAFF
TRBJ2-1 TRBV30 CAWINKASNEQFF
TRBJ2-1 TRBV5-1 CASSLDETGYNEQFF
TRBJ2-5 TRBV20-1 CSARPLARETQYF
TRBJ2-7 TRBV28 CASRPSDRDSYEQYF
TRBJ2-6 TRBV28 CASSLTRSGANVLTF
TRBJ1-2 TRBV7-9 CASSLEHIYGYTF
TRBJ2-2 TRBV6-5 CASSYSRGHPRVGELFF
TRBJ1-1 TRBV9 CASSANSLGAEAFF
TRBJ2-7 TRBV5-4 CASSFELDYEQYF
TRBJ1-2 TRBV3-1 CASSTAGGYTF
TRBJ2-2 TRBV29-1 CSASGPSNTGELFF
TRBJ2-3 TRBV10-3 CAISGLGGGAGREDTQYF
TRBJ2-1 TRBV28 CASSRVYNEQFF
TRBJ2-3 TRBV15 CATSRDITGQGTDTQYF
TRBJ1-2 TRBV18 CASSQRTGRDGDGYTF
TRBJ2-1 TRBV5-1 CASSPPGQGLSEQFF
TRBJ2-7 TRBV12-3/TRBV12-4 CASSLDRGDEQYF
TRBJ1-4 TRBV7-2 CASSFNWGEDEKLFF
TRBJ2-1 TRBV30 CAWRKGYEQFF
TRBJ2-7 TRBV7-2 CAIGHEQYF
TRBJ2-5 TRBV4-1 CASSHGRAGETQYF
TRBJ2-6 TRBV11-2 CASSLGAPFGQGASGANVLTF
TRBJ1-2 TRBV9 CASSPTLEGLYGYTF
TRBJ2-5 TRBV7-9 CASSLVRIQETQYF
TRBJ1-5 TRBV20-1 CSAREWGTGDQPQHF
TRBJ1-2 TRBV7-2 CASSLGPGQGYGYTF
TRBJ2-3 TRBV6-2/TRBV6-3 CASSSVATQYF
TRBJ2-7 TRBV5-1 CASSGPNSYEQYF
TRBJ1-1 TRBV6-1 CATRSTEAFF
TRBJ2-4 TRBV28 CASNTPGREWENIQYF
TRBJ2-7 TRBV29-1 CSVAEALAGDEQYF
TRBJ1-1 TRBV27 CASSFRPGTANTEAFF